This TCR beta chain appears in the sequencing data of a study of cytomegalovirus exposure and HLA in healthy donors. Overall study results and limits: The listing of 150 to 200 TCR beta chains classed them as cytomegalovirus-associated. Within an earlier analysis, most TCR beta V segments proved productive either about 90% or about 30% of the time.

A remark on this clone: What it recognizes is unknown.

Primers for the PCR totalled 60 Vbeta and 13 Jbeta. Assay used: immunoSEQ multiplex PCR; TCRdb lists only in-frame clones, some missing. The sample contains 150,000 to 200,000 clones, 75% of which appear only once. Nominally healthy donors provided the samples, though records likely missed some immune exposures. Losses at the gene ends were 0 bases for V and 5 bases for J; bases not matched to a gene: 8. The germline V gene encodes CDR1 MNHEY and CDR2 SVGAGI. CDR3 length equals 16 residues. The origin of this receptor is a man between 18 and 35 years old in good health and CMV-seropositive. Sequencing used PBMCs. V usage is TRBV6-5 and J usage is TRBJ1-2; 8 bases agree with TRBD1. The CDR3 loop is CASSYSSLDREYGYTF. Here the CDR3 DNA reads TGTGCCAGCAGTTACTCCTCATTGGACAGGGAGTATGGCTACACCTTC.